This T cell receptor beta chain was recovered during a study of T cell responses to AZD1222 COVID-19 vaccine. Study-wide findings and caveats: A rise in Spike-specific TCR breadth and depth followed two AZD1222 doses. Just a handful of people given AZD1222 tested seropositive at baseline.

Repertoires were generated with immunoSEQ multiplex PCR, while TCRdb's copy carries only in-frame clones and drops some. This table has fewer than 150,000 clones, approximately 90% appearing once. On this clone itself: Its antigen is as yet unknown. One end of the junction does not line up with germline, which may come from a read error.

Pooling was applied to second doses at about 4 or about 12 weeks. The CDR3 is made up of 13 amino acids. Germline CDR1 reads SSHAT; CDR2 reads FNYEAQ (reference sequence). The sequence was collected from an adult who received the AZD1222 COVID-19 vaccine. This chain links TRBV7-7 with TRBJ2-5; the D is unclear. The source was peripheral blood, collected 28 days after the second AZD1222 dose. The CDR3 is CASSLGNQETQYF. The CDR3 bases are TGTGCTAGCAGCTTAGGAAACCAAGAGACCCAGTACTTC.